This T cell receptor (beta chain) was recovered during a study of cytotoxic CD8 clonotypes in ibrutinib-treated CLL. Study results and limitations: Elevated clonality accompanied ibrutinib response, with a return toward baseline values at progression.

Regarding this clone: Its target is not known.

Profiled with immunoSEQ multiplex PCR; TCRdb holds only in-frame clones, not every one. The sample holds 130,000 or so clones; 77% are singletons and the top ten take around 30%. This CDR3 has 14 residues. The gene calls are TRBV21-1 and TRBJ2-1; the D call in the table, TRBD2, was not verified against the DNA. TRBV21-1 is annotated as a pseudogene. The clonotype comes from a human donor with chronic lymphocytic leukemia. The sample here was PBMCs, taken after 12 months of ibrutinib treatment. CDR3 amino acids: CASSKERLLNEQFF. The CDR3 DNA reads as TGTGCCAGCAGCAAAGAGAGACTTCTCAATGAGCAGTTCTTC.